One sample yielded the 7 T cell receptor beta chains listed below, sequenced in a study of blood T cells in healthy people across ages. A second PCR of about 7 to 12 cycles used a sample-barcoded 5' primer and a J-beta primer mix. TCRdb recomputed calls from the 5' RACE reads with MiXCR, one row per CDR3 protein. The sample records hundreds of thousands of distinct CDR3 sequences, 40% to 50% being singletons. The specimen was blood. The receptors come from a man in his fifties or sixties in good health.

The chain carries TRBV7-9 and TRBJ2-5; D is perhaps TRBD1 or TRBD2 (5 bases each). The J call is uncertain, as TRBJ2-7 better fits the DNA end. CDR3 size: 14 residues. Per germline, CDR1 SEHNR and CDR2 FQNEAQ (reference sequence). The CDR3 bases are TGTGCCAGCAGCTTTCCGGGACCCGGCAACGAGCAGTACTTC. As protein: CASSFPGPGNEQYF.

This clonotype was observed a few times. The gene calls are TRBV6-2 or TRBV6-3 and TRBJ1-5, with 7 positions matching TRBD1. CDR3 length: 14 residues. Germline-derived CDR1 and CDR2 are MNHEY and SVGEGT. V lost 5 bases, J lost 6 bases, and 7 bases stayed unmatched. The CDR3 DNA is TGTGCCAGCAGTCAACGACAGGGAGCTCAGCCCCAGCATTTT. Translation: CASSQRQGAQPQHF.

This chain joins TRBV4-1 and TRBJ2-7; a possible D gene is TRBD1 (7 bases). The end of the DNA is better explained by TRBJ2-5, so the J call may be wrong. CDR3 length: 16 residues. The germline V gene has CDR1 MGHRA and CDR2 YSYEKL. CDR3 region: CASSQLSVPGGETQYF. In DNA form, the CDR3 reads TGCGCCAGCAGCCAACTATCCGTCCCAGGGGGGGAGACCCAGTACTTC.

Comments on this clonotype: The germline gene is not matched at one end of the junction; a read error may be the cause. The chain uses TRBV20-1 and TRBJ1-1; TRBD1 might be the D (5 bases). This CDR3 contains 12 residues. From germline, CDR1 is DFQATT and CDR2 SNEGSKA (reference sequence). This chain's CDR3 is CSAKTANTEAFF. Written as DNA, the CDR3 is TGCAGTGCAAAGACAGCGAACACAGAAGCTTTCTTT.

CDR3 loop: CASSFSGTSGELGADTQYF. CDR3 bases: TGTGCCAGCAGCTTCTCCGGGACTAGCGGGGAGTTAGGGGCAGATACGCAGTATTTT. The chain has TRBV7-3 and TRBJ2-3; 13 nucleotides align to TRBD2. Germline V gene sequence: CDR1 SGHTA, CDR2 FQGTGA. This CDR3 comprises 19 residues. Germline trimming cut 3 bases from V and 4 bases from J; bases unmatched to any gene: 13.

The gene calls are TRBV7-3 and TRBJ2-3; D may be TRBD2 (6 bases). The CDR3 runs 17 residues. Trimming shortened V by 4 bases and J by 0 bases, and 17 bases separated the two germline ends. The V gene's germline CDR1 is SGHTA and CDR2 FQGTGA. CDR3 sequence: CASSYSGTVTSTDTQYF. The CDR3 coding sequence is TGTGCCAGCAGCTACTCCGGGACTGTGACTAGCACAGATACGCAGTATTTT.

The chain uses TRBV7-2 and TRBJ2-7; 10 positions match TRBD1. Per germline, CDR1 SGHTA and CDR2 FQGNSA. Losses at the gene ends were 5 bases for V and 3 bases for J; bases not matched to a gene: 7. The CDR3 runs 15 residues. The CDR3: CASSLKTGGDYEQYF. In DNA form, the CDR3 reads TGTGCCAGCAGCCTCAAGACAGGGGGCGACTACGAGCAGTACTTC.